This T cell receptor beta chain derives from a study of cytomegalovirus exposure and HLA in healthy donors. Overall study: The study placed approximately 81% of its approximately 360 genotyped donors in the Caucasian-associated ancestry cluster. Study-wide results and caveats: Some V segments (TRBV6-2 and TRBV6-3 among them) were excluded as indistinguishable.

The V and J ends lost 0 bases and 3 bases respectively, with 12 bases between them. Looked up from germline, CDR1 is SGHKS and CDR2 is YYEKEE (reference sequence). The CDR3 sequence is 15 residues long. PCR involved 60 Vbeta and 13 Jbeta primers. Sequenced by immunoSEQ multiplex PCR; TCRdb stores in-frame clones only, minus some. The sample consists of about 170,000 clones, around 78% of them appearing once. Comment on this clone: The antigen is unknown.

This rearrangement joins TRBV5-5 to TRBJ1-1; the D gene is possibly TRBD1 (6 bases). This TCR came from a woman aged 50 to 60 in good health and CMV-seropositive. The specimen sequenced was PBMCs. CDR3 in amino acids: CASSLVAGAYTEAFF. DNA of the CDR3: TGTGCCAGCAGCTTGGTGGCAGGGGCGTACACTGAAGCTTTCTTT.